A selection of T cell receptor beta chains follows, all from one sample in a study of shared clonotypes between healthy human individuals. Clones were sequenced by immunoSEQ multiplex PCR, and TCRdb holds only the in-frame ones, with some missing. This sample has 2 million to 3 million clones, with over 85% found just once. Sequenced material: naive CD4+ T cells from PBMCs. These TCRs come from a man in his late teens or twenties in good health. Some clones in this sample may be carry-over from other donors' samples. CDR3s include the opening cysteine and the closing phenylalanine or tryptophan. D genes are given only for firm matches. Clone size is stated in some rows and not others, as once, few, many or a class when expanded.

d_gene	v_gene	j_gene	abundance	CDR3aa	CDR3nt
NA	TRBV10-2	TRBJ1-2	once	CASSESPIYGYTF	TGCGCCAGCAGTGAGTCTCCTATTTATGGCTACACCTTC
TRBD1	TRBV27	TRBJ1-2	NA	CASGPGTGFLYGYTF	TGTGCCAGCGGACCCGGGACAGGGTTTTTATATGGCTACACCTTC
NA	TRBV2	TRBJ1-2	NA	CASKAIQGYTF	TGTGCCAGCAAAGCGATCCAGGGCTACACCTTC
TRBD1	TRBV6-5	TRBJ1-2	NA	CASSWDRIGILNGYTF	TGTGCCAGCAGTTGGGACAGAATCGGGATTCTGAATGGCTACACCTTC
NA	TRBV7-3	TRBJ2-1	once	CASSQGRTSYNEQFF	TGTGCCAGCAGCCAGGGGCGAACCTCCTACAATGAGCAGTTCTTC
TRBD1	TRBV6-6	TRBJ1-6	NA	CASSYTRQGRNSPLHF	TGTGCCAGCAGTTACACCCGACAGGGTCGCAATTCACCCCTCCACTTT
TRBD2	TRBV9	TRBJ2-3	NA	CASSVATSGRAETDTQYF	TGTGCCAGCAGCGTAGCGACTAGCGGGAGGGCCGAAACAGATACGCAGTATTTT
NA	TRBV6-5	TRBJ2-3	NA	CASSHLREGGDTQYF	TGTGCCAGCAGTCATCTCCGAGAGGGCGGGGATACGCAGTATTTT
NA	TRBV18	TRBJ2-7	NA	CASSPSGDEQYF	TGTGCCAGCTCACCCTCGGGGGACGAGCAGTACTTC
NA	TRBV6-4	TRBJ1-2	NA	CASSDRPNPPYGYTF	TGTGCCAGCAGTGACCGACCGAACCCGCCCTATGGCTACACCTTC
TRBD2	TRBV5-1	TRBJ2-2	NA	CASSLGLAENTGELFF	TGCGCCAGCAGCTTGGGACTAGCGGAAAACACCGGGGAGCTGTTTTTT
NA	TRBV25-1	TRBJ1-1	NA	CASSDRQDLERTEAFF	TGTGCCAGCAGTGATCGACAGGACCTTGAGAGGACTGAAGCTTTCTTT
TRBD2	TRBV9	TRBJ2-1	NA	CASSVTSGVSYNEQFF	TGTGCCAGCAGCGTAACGAGCGGGGTCTCCTACAATGAGCAGTTCTTC
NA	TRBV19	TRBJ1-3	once	CASSPKVAGNSGNTIYF	TGTGCCAGTAGCCCAAAGGTCGCAGGGAACTCTGGAAACACCATATATTTT
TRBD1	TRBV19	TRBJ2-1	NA	CASSIWTGSYNEQFF	TGTGCCAGTAGTATATGGACAGGGTCCTACAATGAGCAGTTCTTC
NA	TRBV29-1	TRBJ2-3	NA	CSVQTLLTDTQYF	TGCAGCGTCCAGACCCTCCTCACAGATACGCAGTATTTT
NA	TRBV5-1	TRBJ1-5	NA	CASSLVRVPQPQHF	TGCGCCAGCAGCTTGGTTAGGGTCCCGCAGCCCCAGCATTTT
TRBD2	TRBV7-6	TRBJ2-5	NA	CASSLLPREGLRETQYF	TGTGCCAGCAGCTTGCTTCCACGGGAGGGCCTTCGAGAGACCCAGTACTTC
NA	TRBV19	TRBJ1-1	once	CASSIEKVGNTEAFF	TGTGCCAGTAGTATAGAGAAGGTCGGGAACACTGAAGCTTTCTTT
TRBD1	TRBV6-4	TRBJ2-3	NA	CASRRDRATDTQYF	TGTGCCAGCAGGCGGGACAGGGCAACAGATACGCAGTATTTT
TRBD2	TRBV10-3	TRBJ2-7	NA	CAISESASGKYEQYF	TGTGCCATCAGTGAGTCCGCTAGCGGGAAGTACGAGCAGTACTTC
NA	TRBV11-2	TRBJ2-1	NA	CASSLTSAGTYNEQFF	TGTGCCAGCAGCTTAACATCGGCGGGGACCTACAATGAGCAGTTCTTC
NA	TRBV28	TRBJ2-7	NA	CASRSQPYEQYF	TGTGCCAGCAGATCCCAGCCCTACGAGCAGTACTTC
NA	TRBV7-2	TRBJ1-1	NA	CASSRGVNLNTEAFF	TGTGCCAGCAGCCGAGGGGTCAACCTGAACACTGAAGCTTTCTTT
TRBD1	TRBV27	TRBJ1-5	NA	CASSWTGTGNQPQHF	TGTGCCAGCAGTTGGACAGGAACTGGCAATCAGCCCCAGCATTTT
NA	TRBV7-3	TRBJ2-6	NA	CASSYSRSGANVLTF	TGTGCCAGCAGCTACTCGCGCTCTGGGGCCAACGTCCTGACTTTC
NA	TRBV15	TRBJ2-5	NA	CATSSRGGGPETQYF	TGTGCCACCAGCAGCCGAGGGGGAGGGCCGGAGACCCAGTACTTC
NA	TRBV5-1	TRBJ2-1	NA	CASSLSGIAYNEQFF	TGCGCCAGCAGTCTTAGCGGTATCGCCTACAATGAGCAGTTCTTC
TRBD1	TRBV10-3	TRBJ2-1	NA	CAISDLIPGQLNNEQFF	TGTGCCATCAGTGACCTTATACCGGGACAGCTAAACAATGAGCAGTTCTTC
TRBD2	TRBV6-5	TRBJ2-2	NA	CASSYWGLAGTGELFF	TGTGCCAGCAGTTACTGGGGACTAGCGGGCACCGGGGAGCTGTTTTTT
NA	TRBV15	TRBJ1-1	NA	CATSRAPGIFTEAFF	TGTGCCACCAGCAGGGCCCCGGGGATCTTCACTGAAGCTTTCTTT
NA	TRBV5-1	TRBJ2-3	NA	CASSLVQPGDEKDTQYF	TGCGCCAGCAGCTTGGTCCAACCAGGGGATGAGAAAGATACGCAGTATTTT
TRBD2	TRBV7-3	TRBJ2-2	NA	CASSLMSGGPFYPGELFF	TGTGCCAGCAGCCTGATGTCGGGAGGGCCCTTCTACCCCGGGGAGCTGTTTTTT
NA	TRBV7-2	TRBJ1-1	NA	CASSLGTRSSEAFF	TGTGCCAGCAGCTTAGGGACACGATCCTCAGAAGCTTTCTTT
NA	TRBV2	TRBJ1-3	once	CASSEAQVASGNTIYF	TGTGCCAGCAGTGAAGCGCAGGTGGCCTCTGGAAACACCATATATTTT
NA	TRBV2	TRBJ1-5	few	CASMAGPPQDQPQHF	TGTGCCAGCATGGCAGGGCCCCCCCAAGATCAGCCCCAGCATTTT
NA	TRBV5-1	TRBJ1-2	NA	CASSLAPENYGYTF	TGCGCCAGCAGCTTGGCCCCAGAGAACTATGGCTACACCTTC
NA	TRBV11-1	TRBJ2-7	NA	CASSLLGSEQYF	TGTGCCAGCAGCCTCCTGGGCTCCGAGCAGTACTTC
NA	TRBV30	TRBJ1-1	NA	CAWSLTWNTEAFF	TGTGCCTGGAGTCTTACATGGAACACTGAAGCTTTCTTT
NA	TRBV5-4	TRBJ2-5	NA	CASSLAQGKGETQYF	TGTGCCAGCAGCTTGGCTCAGGGGAAAGGAGAGACCCAGTACTTC
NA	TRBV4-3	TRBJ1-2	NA	CASSQALGGSFPNYGYTF	TGCGCCAGCAGCCAAGCACTCGGCGGGTCCTTCCCAAACTATGGCTACACCTTC
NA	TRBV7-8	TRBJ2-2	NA	CASSLASYGTPTGELFF	TGTGCCAGCAGCTTAGCGTCGTATGGGACCCCGACCGGGGAGCTGTTTTTT
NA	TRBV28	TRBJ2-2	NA	CASSFLSDWSTGELFF	TGTGCCAGCAGTTTCCTCTCCGATTGGAGCACCGGGGAGCTGTTTTTT
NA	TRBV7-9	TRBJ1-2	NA	CASSFPGSGYTF	TGTGCCAGCAGCTTCCCTGGATCGGGCTACACCTTC
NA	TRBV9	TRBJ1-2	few	CASSVGGPLHYGYTF	TGTGCCAGCAGCGTAGGAGGGCCACTTCACTATGGCTACACCTTC
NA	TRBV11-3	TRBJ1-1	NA	CASSLEVGTEAFF	TGTGCCAGCAGCTTAGAAGTCGGGACTGAAGCTTTCTTT
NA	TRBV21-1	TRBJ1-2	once	CASSTTAGRGANYGYTF	TGTGCCAGCAGCACTACGGCGGGGCGGGGAGCTAACTATGGCTACACCTTC
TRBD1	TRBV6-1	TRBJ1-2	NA	CASSEDRGYGYTF	TGTGCCAGCAGTGAAGACAGGGGCTATGGCTACACCTTC
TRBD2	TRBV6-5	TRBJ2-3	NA	CASSSIAGDVTDTQYF	TGTGCCAGCAGTTCCATAGCGGGAGATGTGACAGATACGCAGTATTTT
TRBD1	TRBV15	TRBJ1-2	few	CATSPDRVFAYTF	TGTGCCACCAGCCCCGACAGGGTGTTTGCCTACACCTTC
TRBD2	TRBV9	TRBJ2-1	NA	CASSASGPNEQFF	TGTGCCAGCAGCGCTAGCGGTCCCAATGAGCAGTTCTTC
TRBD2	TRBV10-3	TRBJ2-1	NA	CAISEGLAGKTSPYYNEQFF	TGTGCCATCAGTGAGGGACTAGCGGGAAAGACCTCCCCTTACTACAATGAGCAGTTCTTC